The 15 T cell receptor beta chains in this list originate from one sample, sequenced in a study of T cells in Graves' hyperthyroidism and ophthalmopathy. Researchers amplified the TCR beta CDR3 regions from RNA transcripts. The TCR CDR3 was amplified in a first-round RT-PCR using the HTBI primer set. Using its own MiXCR run on the multiplex PCR reads, TCRdb lists one record per CDR3 protein. The sample records 550,000 to 800,000 distinct CDR3 sequences, 15% to 20% being singletons. The sequenced sample was blood. These receptor sequences come from a man aged 18-30 years with Graves' hyperthyroidism.

This sequence joins TRBV9 and TRBJ1-1, with D unclear. V dropped 3 bases and J dropped 0 bases, with 6 bases sitting between them. This CDR3 is built from 13 residues. The germline V gene has CDR1 SGDLS and CDR2 YYNGEE. The CDR3 protein is CASSGGMNTEAFF. DNA of the CDR3: TGTGCCAGCAGCGGCGGCATGAACACTGAAGCTTTCTTT.

The J gene is TRBJ2-7, the V gene TRBV2; D may be TRBD2 (6 bases). This CDR3 is 11 amino acids long. V gave up 7 bases and J gave up 5 bases, with 9 bases separating them. Germline CDR1 reads SNHLY; CDR2 reads FYNNEI. CDR3 in amino acids: CASIRGNEQYF. The CDR3 DNA follows: TGTGCCAGCATCCGGGGGAACGAGCAGTACTTC.

The rearrangement links TRBV14 to TRBJ2-7, with 11 positions matching TRBD2. This CDR3 has 14 residues. The junction had 4 bases not matched to a gene; V was cut back by 4 bases and J by 5 bases. The V gene's germline CDR1 is SGHDN and CDR2 FVKESK. CDR3 sequence: CASSLPSGRHEQYF. The CDR3 DNA is TGTGCCAGCAGCCTCCCTAGCGGGAGGCACGAGCAGTACTTC.

The chain has TRBV3-1 and TRBJ2-3; no reliable D call. This CDR3 is 12 amino acids long. Trimming removed 6 bases at V and 5 bases at J, with 9 bases between. Germline-derived CDR1 and CDR2 are LGHDT and YNNKEL (reference sequence). This chain's CDR3 is CASSRALDTQYF. The CDR3 nucleotides are TGTGCCAGCAGTCGGGCCCTAGATACGCAGTATTTT.

This clonotype was detected many times. The chain uses TRBV7-3 and TRBJ2-3; weak D call: TRBD2 (6 bases). CDR3 length: 14 amino acids. Trimming stripped 4 bases from V and 4 bases from J, with 12 bases between. From germline, CDR1 is SGHTA and CDR2 FQGTGA. The CDR3 bases are TGTGCCAGCAGCTCCTTCGGGAGAGCAGATACGCAGTATTTT. This encodes CASSSFGRADTQYF. Supplemented by reference TRBV7-3 and TRBJ2-3, the full variable domain reads GAGVSQTPSNKVTEKGKYVELRCDPISGHTALYWYRQSLGQGPEFLIYFQGTGAADDSGLPNDRFFAVRPEGSVSTLKIQRTERGDSAVYLCASSSFGRADTQYFGPGTRLTVL.

This clonotype was seen repeatedly, ten times or more. The chain carries TRBV27 and TRBJ2-1; 8 bases match TRBD2. V dropped 6 bases and J dropped 7; count of bases not matched to a gene: 11. Germline V gene lookup returns CDR1 MNHEY and CDR2 SMNVEV (reference sequence). The CDR3 contains 15 residues. The CDR3 DNA reads TGTGCCAGCAGCCCAGTAGCGGGATTGTTGAATGAGCAGTTCTTC. Protein product: CASSPVAGLLNEQFF.

The genes are TRBV9 and TRBJ2-2, with 9 nucleotides matching TRBD2. The CDR3 is made up of 16 amino acids. Looked up from germline, CDR1 is SGDLS and CDR2 is YYNGEE. The V gene end was trimmed by 3 bases and the J gene end by 6 bases; junction bases not matched to a gene: 9. The CDR3 DNA reads TGTGCCAGCAGCGAGAGGCCTAGCGGGATCCCCGGGGAGCTGTTTTTT. Translated: CASSERPSGIPGELFF.

This clonotype occurred many times. CDR3 region: CASSAPGQGKQYF. CDR3 in DNA: TGCGCCAGCAGCGCGCCGGGACAGGGGAAGCAGTACTTC. V and J are TRBV5-1 and TRBJ2-7; TRBD1 matches 10 bases. This CDR3 spans 13 amino acids. Germline V CDR1 and CDR2: SGHRS, YFSETQ. V lost 4 bases to trimming and J lost 8 bases; unmatched junction nucleotides: 6.

The chain has TRBV10-3 and TRBJ1-2, with D uncertain. Germline V gene data show CDR1 as ENHRY and CDR2 as SYGVKD. Trimming removed 0 bases from V and 2 bases from J, with 4 bases in between. This CDR3 comprises 13 residues. This CDR3 reads CAISESTNYGYTF. The CDR3 region has the DNA TGTGCCATCAGTGAGTCAACGAACTATGGCTACACCTTC.

This clonotype has a count of ten or more. The rearrangement joins TRBV10-3 to TRBJ1-1, with 7 bases aligning to TRBD1. V dropped 6 bases and J dropped 2; count of bases not matched to a gene: 12. CDR3 length equals 16 residues. Germline CDR1 and CDR2: ENHRY and SYGVKD. CDR3 region: CAISIEAQGRNTEAFF. In DNA, the CDR3 is TGTGCCATCAGCATTGAGGCACAGGGGAGAAACACTGAAGCTTTCTTT.

The chain has TRBV19 and TRBJ2-3; D gene unclear. The germline gives CDR1 LNHDA, CDR2 SQIVND (reference sequence). The CDR3 has 14 residues. V lost 7 bases and J 2 bases, leaving 13 bases between the germline ends. In DNA, the CDR3 is TGTGCCAGTACCCCGGACGGTTCCACAGATACGCAGTATTTT. Amino acids: CASTPDGSTDTQYF. Full variable domain (remainder filled in from reference TRBV19 and TRBJ2-3): DGGITQSPKYLFRKEGQNVTLSCEQNLNHDAMYWYRQDPGQGLRLIYYSQIVNDFQKGDIAEGYSVSREKKESFPLTVTSAQKNPTAFYLCASTPDGSTDTQYFGPGTRLTVL.

This clonotype was seen ten or more times. The chain combines TRBV2 with TRBJ2-5; tentative D call: TRBD1 (5 bases). The CDR3 extends over 12 amino acids. Trimming left V 6 bases short and J 1 base short, with 6 bases between. Looked up from germline, CDR1 is SNHLY and CDR2 is FYNNEI. The CDR3 loop is CASRTAQETQYF. The CDR3 DNA reads TGTGCCAGCAGGACAGCCCAAGAGACCCAGTACTTC. Full variable domain (missing parts from reference TRBV2 and TRBJ2-5): EPEVTQTPSHQVTQMGQEVILRCVPISNHLYFYWYRQILGQKVEFLVSFYNNEISEKSEIFDDQFSVERPDGSNFTLKIRSTKLEDSAMYFCASRTAQETQYFGPGTRLLVL.

This clonotype was observed at least ten times. The chain carries TRBV24-1 and TRBJ2-5; 8 bases agree with TRBD2. Germline values: CDR1 KGHDR, CDR2 SFDVKD. V was pared by 4 bases and J by 4 bases, with 7 bases of the junction left unmatched. The CDR3 has 15 residues. The DNA of the CDR3 is TGTGCCACCAGTGAATCCGGGACTAGGGGAGAGACCCAGTACTTC. It yields the protein CATSESGTRGETQYF.

V usage is TRBV30 and J usage is TRBJ2-3; D tentatively fits TRBD1 or TRBD2 (5 bases each). The CDR3 loop spans 14 amino acids. The V end lost 3 bases, the J end lost 2 bases, and 12 bases lay between the germline ends. The germline gives CDR1 GTSNPN, CDR2 SVGIG (reference sequence). CDR3: CAWSGADITDTQYF. The CDR3 coding sequence is TGTGCCTGGAGCGGAGCGGACATCACAGATACGCAGTATTTT.

This clonotype has ten or more counts. J is TRBJ1-2 and V is TRBV20-1; 10 positions match TRBD1. Losses at the gene ends were 2 bases for V and 8 bases for J; bases not matched to a gene: 8. CDR1 and CDR2 (germline): DFQATT, SNEGSKA (reference sequence). The CDR3 totals 14 residues. Here the CDR3 DNA reads TGCAGTGCTAGACGGACAGGGGGGGCAAGAGGCTACACCTTC. This encodes CSARRTGGARGYTF.